What follows describes a single T cell receptor (beta chain). The data are from a study of blood T cell repertoires in COVID-19. Produced via immunoSEQ multiplex PCR; TCRdb's table is partial and in-frame only. The sample comprises approximately 150,000 clones, roughly 84% of which are singletons, and about 1.2% rests with the top ten. V was cut by 5 bases and J by 0 bases, with 13 bases left in between. Per the germline V gene, CDR1 is MNHEY and CDR2 is SMNVEV (reference sequence). The CDR3 loop spans 15 amino acids. Clinical history reported by participants formed the basis on which cohorts were assigned.

This rearrangement joins TRBV27 to TRBJ2-5; no firm D call. This receptor was obtained from a human donor with acute COVID-19. The donor label of this sample is uncertain. The sequencing input was PBMCs or T cells enriched from blood (not recorded which). This CDR3 is CASSRIDTNQETQYF. The CDR3 DNA is TGTGCCAGCAGTCGGATTGACACCAACCAAGAGACCCAGTACTTC.